The 30 T cell receptor beta chains reported below all come from one sample, sequenced in a study of cytomegalovirus exposure and HLA in healthy donors (dated by TCRdb to about 2017). Library preparation employed the immunoSEQ multiplex PCR assay. The multiplex PCR relied on a mix of 60 forward primers for TCR Vbeta segments and 13 reverse primers for TCR Jbeta segments. This is the immuneACCESS table as TCRdb keeps it, with only in-frame sequences that have V and J called. A part of the clones is gone; compared with another copy, unresolved V genes explain less than half, and the rest is unexplained. Here the sample has 150,000 to 200,000 clones; 65% to 85% occur a single time. The biggest ten clones account for 1.5% to 2% of the sample. The sample comprised PBMCs. These receptor sequences come from a man aged 40-55 years in good health and CMV-seropositive.

The V call is TRBV6-1, the J call TRBJ1-1; D unresolved. The CDR3 loop spans 11 amino acids. Trimming took 7 bases from V and 2 from J, leaving 5 bases between them. Germline-derived CDR1 and CDR2 are MNHNS and SASEGT. CDR3 amino acids: CASNSNTEAFF. The CDR3 region has the DNA TGTGCCAGCAACTCAAACACTGAAGCTTTCTTT.

The J gene is TRBJ2-7, the V gene TRBV7-3; 10 bases map to TRBD1. Germline V gene data show CDR1 as SGHTA and CDR2 as FQGTGA. The V and J ends lost 5 bases and 5 bases, in that order; junction bases with no gene match: 6. This CDR3 has 14 residues. Here the CDR3 reads CASSDRGRVDEQYF. CDR3 nucleotides: TGTGCCAGCAGCGACAGGGGGCGCGTCGACGAGCAGTACTTC.

V gene TRBV5-1 combines with J gene TRBJ1-2; TRBD1 agrees at 7 bases. V shed 3 bases, J shed 2 bases, and the junction held 4 bases outside the gene matches. CDR3 length: 14 amino acids. Germline assignment: CDR1 SGHRS and CDR2 YFSETQ. This CDR3 is CASSWDSINYGYTF. Written as DNA, the CDR3 is TGCGCCAGCAGCTGGGACAGCATCAACTATGGCTACACCTTC.

Regarding this clone: At the DNA level, this CDR3 is encoded by other sequences in the same sample as well. This rearrangement joins TRBV15 to TRBJ2-2; no clear D. Germline assignment: CDR1 LNHNV and CDR2 YYDKDF (reference sequence). This CDR3 spans 14 amino acids. Trimming left V 1 base short and J 1 base short, with 4 bases between. The CDR3 region is CATSRGRNTGELFF. CDR3 in DNA: TGTGCCACCAGCAGAGGCAGGAACACCGGGGAGCTGTTTTTT.

This sequence joins TRBV15 and TRBJ2-7; 7 nucleotides agree with TRBD2. V gave up 1 base and J gave up 4 bases; unmatched junction bases: 7. This CDR3 has 15 amino acids. Germline lookup yields CDR1 LNHNV and CDR2 YYDKDF (reference sequence). This CDR3 reads CATSRVGGSAYEQYF. The CDR3 coding sequence is TGTGCCACCAGCAGAGTTGGCGGGAGTGCGTACGAGCAGTACTTC.

The rearrangement uses TRBV29-1 and TRBJ1-2; D gene ambiguous. CDR3 length: 14 residues. Germline-derived CDR1 and CDR2 are SQVTM and ANQGSEA. Deletions cut 0 bases from V and 4 bases from J, with 12 bases between. The CDR3 is CSVEDVDKSYGYTF. In DNA form, the CDR3 reads TGCAGCGTTGAAGACGTAGACAAGAGCTATGGCTACACCTTC.

The chain couples TRBV6-5 to TRBJ1-5, with 8 bases matching TRBD1. In germline, CDR1 is MNHEY, CDR2 SVGAGI. The CDR3 runs 13 residues. V lost 6 bases to trimming and J lost 7 bases; unmatched junction nucleotides: 5. CDR3 loop: CASSDRGGQPQHF. The CDR3 DNA reads TGTGCCAGCAGCGACAGGGGTGGACAGCCCCAGCATTTT.

The J gene is TRBJ1-4, the V gene TRBV27, with D tentatively TRBD1 (6 bases). V was shortened by 5 bases and J by 8 bases, with 18 bases between the two germline ends. This CDR3 comprises 15 residues. Per the germline V gene, CDR1 is MNHEY and CDR2 is SMNVEV (reference sequence). The CDR3 DNA follows: TGTGCCAGCAGTGGCCGGACAGTGGGGCAAGAAAAACTGTTTTTT. It translates to CASSGRTVGQEKLFF.

This clone was found a few times. CDR3 protein: CASSLVGGTNTDTQYF. The CDR3 nucleotides read TGTGCCAGCAGCTTAGTCGGAGGAACAAACACAGATACGCAGTATTTT. This chain links TRBV7-2 with TRBJ2-3; D perhaps matches TRBD2 (5 bases). This CDR3 region has 16 residues. With 1 base removed from V and 2 bases from J, the gap between germline ends came to 13 bases. Looked up from germline, CDR1 is SGHTA and CDR2 is FQGNSA.

The chain joins TRBV7-9 to TRBJ2-7; tentatively, D is TRBD1 (5 bases). Germline V CDR1 and CDR2: SEHNR, FQNEAQ (reference sequence). The CDR3 is 16 residues long. The germline V and J ends were trimmed by 5 bases and 0 bases, with 17 bases remaining between them. CDR3 amino acids: CASSPPLTTGSYEQYF. CDR3 DNA sequence: TGTGCCAGCAGCCCCCCCTTGACAACAGGCTCCTACGAGCAGTACTTC.

The rearrangement joins TRBV18 to TRBJ1-5, with 9 bases identical to TRBD1. There are 15 residues in the CDR3. The germline gives CDR1 KGHSH, CDR2 LQKENI. Unmatched junction bases numbered 5, after V lost 2 bases and J lost 6 bases. Here the CDR3 reads CASSPGTGLAQPQHF. In DNA, the CDR3 is TGTGCCAGCTCACCAGGGACAGGGCTAGCTCAGCCCCAGCATTTT. The full variable domain, rest sourced from reference TRBV18 and TRBJ1-5, is NAGVMQNPRHLVRRRGQEARLRCSPMKGHSHVYWYRQLPEEGLKFMVYLQKENIIDESGMPKERFSAEFPKEGPSILRIQQVVRGDSAAYFCASSPGTGLAQPQHFGDGTRLSIL.

About this clone itself: This CDR3 is also generated by other DNA sequences in the sample. V is TRBV11-2 and J is TRBJ1-1, with D possibly being TRBD1 (6 bases). Per the germline V gene, CDR1 is SGHAT and CDR2 is FQNNGV. The CDR3 is 14 residues long. Trimming pared 1 base from V and 2 bases from J, leaving 8 bases between. CDR3 sequence (DNA): TGTGCCAGCAGCTTAGGGACAGTCAACACTGAAGCTTTCTTT. Protein product: CASSLGTVNTEAFF.

The chain has TRBV9 and TRBJ1-5; D is possibly TRBD1 (5 bases). The CDR3 contains 14 residues. V gave up 3 bases and J gave up 4 bases, with 11 bases separating them. Germline V gives CDR1 SGDLS, CDR2 YYNGEE. The CDR3 region has the DNA TGTGCCAGCAGCGGGGGCAGAAGTAATCAGCCCCAGCATTTT. This codes for CASSGGRSNQPQHF.

This clone appeared a single time. This chain connects TRBV5-4 to TRBJ2-3; no reliable D call. Trimming left V 4 bases short and J 0 bases short, with 9 bases between. The CDR3 consists of 14 residues. Germline V gene sequence: CDR1 SGHNT, CDR2 YYREEE (reference sequence). CDR3 bases: TGTGCCAGCAGCCCCCTCCCTAGCACAGATACGCAGTATTTT. Its protein is CASSPLPSTDTQYF.

The chain couples TRBV9 to TRBJ2-7; TRBD2 matches at 8 bases. Trimming took 0 bases from V and 4 from J; bases not matched to a gene: 12. Germline V gene data show CDR1 as SGDLS and CDR2 as YYNGEE. The CDR3 has 17 amino acids. The CDR3 coding sequence is TGTGCCAGCAGCGTAGATGACCCAGCGGGAGTTGTATACGAGCAGTACTTC. Protein sequence: CASSVDDPAGVVYEQYF.

This chain connects TRBV19 to TRBJ1-1; D might be TRBD1 (5 bases). Trimming shortened V by 6 bases and J by 5 bases, and 10 bases separated the two germline ends. The germline V gene encodes CDR1 LNHDA and CDR2 SQIVND (reference sequence). This CDR3 region has 12 residues. CDR3 nucleotide sequence: TGTGCCAGTAGCCAGGGTAGGACTGAAGCTTTCTTT. As protein: CASSQGRTEAFF.

The chain uses TRBV7-2 and TRBJ1-1, with 8 bases aligning to TRBD1. Germline lookup yields CDR1 SGHTA and CDR2 FQGNSA. V was clipped by 4 bases and J by 3 bases; unmatched bases: 1. The CDR3 totals 13 residues. CDR3 DNA sequence: TGTGCCAGCAGCTCCAGGGGGCACACTGAAGCTTTCTTT. Translated: CASSSRGHTEAFF.

The chain recombines TRBV5-1 with TRBJ1-4; maybe TRBD1 (5 bases). Germline assignment: CDR1 SGHRS and CDR2 YFSETQ. The CDR3 runs to 15 residues. V shed 4 bases and J shed 8 bases, with 18 bases lying between them. The CDR3 region is CASSPRSGAREKLFF. The DNA for the CDR3 is TGCGCCAGCAGCCCCCGGAGCGGGGCCAGAGAAAAACTGTTTTTT.

The chain employs TRBV29-1 and TRBJ1-3, with TRBD1 matching 8 bases. V was pared by 7 bases and J by 4 bases, with 6 bases of the junction left unmatched. This CDR3 spans 13 amino acids. Germline V CDR1 and CDR2: SQVTM, ANQGSEA. The CDR3 nucleotides are TGCAGCGGCCGAACAGGGGGGGGAAACACCATATATTTT. Translating it yields CSGRTGGGNTIYF. The full variable domain, in which reference TRBV29-1 and TRBJ1-3 provide the parts outside the CDR3, is SAVISQKPSRDICQRGTSLTIQCQVDSQVTMMFWYRQQPGQSLTLIATANQGSEATYESGFVIDKFPISRPNLTFSTLTVSNMSPEDSSIYLCSGRTGGGNTIYFGEGSWLTVV.

This chain uses TRBV19 with TRBJ1-5; D is uncertain. Trimming left V 5 bases short and J 4 bases short, with 6 bases between. This CDR3 contains 12 residues. Germline V gene lookup returns CDR1 LNHDA and CDR2 SQIVND (reference sequence). CDR3 amino acids: CASSYANQPQHF. CDR3 DNA: TGTGCCAGTAGTTATGCGAATCAGCCCCAGCATTTT.

The chain combines TRBV9 with TRBJ2-7; 7 positions match TRBD1. This CDR3 has 14 residues. Trimming cost V 7 bases and J 3 bases; bases outside gene matches: 10. CDR1 and CDR2 (germline): SGDLS, YYNGEE. DNA of the CDR3: TGTGCCAGCCGATCGGAACAGGGGCTCTACGAGCAGTACTTC. Its protein is CASRSEQGLYEQYF.

This chain connects TRBV11-2 to TRBJ2-5; D might be TRBD2 (6 bases). Germline CDR1 SGHAT, CDR2 FQNNGV. The CDR3 has 15 residues. Trimming took off 5 bases at V and 5 bases at J, with 18 bases between the two ends. The CDR3 loop is CASSHRGIRGETQYF. The CDR3 DNA follows: TGTGCCAGCAGCCACCGCGGGATACGTGGGGAGACCCAGTACTTC.

V is TRBV7-2 and J is TRBJ2-3, with D tentatively TRBD2 (5 bases). This CDR3 has 13 amino acids. V was shortened by 1 base and J by 12 bases, with 14 bases between the two germline ends. Looked up from germline, CDR1 is SGHTA and CDR2 is FQGNSA. CDR3 coding DNA: TGTGCCAGCAGCTTAGGGGGAGTGGCCTGTCAGTATTTT. This encodes CASSLGGVACQYF.

Worth noting for this clone: The junction differs from germline at one of its ends, possibly a read error. The chain combines TRBV7-8 with TRBJ2-2, with D perhaps TRBD2 (6 bases). Germline CDR1 reads SGHVS; CDR2 reads FQNEAQ. This CDR3 comprises 16 residues. In DNA, the CDR3 is TGTGCCAGCAGTTCTGGACTATGGTCGAAGACCGGGGAGCTGTTTTTT. It encodes CASSSGLWSKTGELFF. The variable domain in full, completed from reference TRBV7-8 and TRBJ2-2, reads GAGVSQSPRYKVAKRGQDVALRCDPISGHVSLFWYQQALGQGPEFLTYFQNEAQLDKSGLPSDRFFAERPEGSVSTLKIQRTQQEDSAVYLCASSSGLWSKTGELFFGEGSRLTVL.

V gene TRBV7-2 combines with J gene TRBJ2-1, with 8 bases fitting TRBD2. The CDR3 runs to 15 residues. The V and J ends lost 5 bases and 4 bases, in that order; junction bases with no gene match: 7. Germline CDR1 is SGHTA and CDR2 is FQGNSA. CDR3 bases: TGTGCCAGCAGCCCCCAGGAGCGGGGGTACAATGAGCAGTTCTTC. Protein sequence: CASSPQERGYNEQFF.

This rearrangement joins TRBV5-3 to TRBJ2-7; D perhaps matches TRBD2 (6 bases). TRBV5-3 is an ORF, with its function uncertain. This CDR3 is 17 amino acids long. Trimming took off 0 bases at V and 2 bases at J, with 18 bases between the two ends. In DNA, the CDR3 is TGTGCCAGAAGCTTGGGTGGGGGGAAAAAATTCGCCTACGAGCAGTACTTC. Amino acids: CARSLGGGKKFAYEQYF.

The chain recombines TRBV5-1 with TRBJ2-2, with 11 positions matching TRBD1. Germline trimming cut 9 bases from V and 6 bases from J; bases unmatched to any gene: 7. This CDR3 is 14 amino acids long. Germline-derived CDR1 and CDR2 are SGHRS and YFSETQ. The DNA for the CDR3 is TGCGCCACCGGGACAGGGGGTATGGCCGGGGAGCTGTTTTTT. It encodes CATGTGGMAGELFF.

The rearrangement uses TRBV29-1 and TRBJ1-4, with TRBD1 matching 10 bases. The CDR3 covers 15 residues. V was clipped by 4 bases and J by 12 bases; unmatched bases: 14. Germline CDR1 and CDR2: SQVTM and ANQGSEA. DNA of the CDR3: TGCAGCGTTGCAGCTTACCGGGACAGGGGTTGGGAACTGTTTTTT. It yields the protein CSVAAYRDRGWELFF.

This chain connects TRBV27 to TRBJ1-6, with D unresolved. The CDR3 covers 15 residues. Trimming removed 5 bases from V and 1 base from J, with 9 bases in between. Per germline, CDR1 MNHEY and CDR2 SMNVEV (reference sequence). DNA for the CDR3: TGTGCCAGCAGTCCCGCCGGGTCCTATAATTCACCCCTCCACTTT. Amino acid sequence: CASSPAGSYNSPLHF.

This clone has more than one count but fewer than ten. The chain employs TRBV5-1 and TRBJ2-7, with 8 bases matching TRBD1. J gave up 5 bases and V 0 bases, and 4 bases lay outside the gene matches. Per the germline V gene, CDR1 is SGHRS and CDR2 is YFSETQ. The CDR3 spans 14 residues. The CDR3 DNA follows: TGCGCCAGCAGCTTGGGGGGGACAGGAAACGAGCAGTACTTC. Amino acids: CASSLGGTGNEQYF. Together with reference TRBV5-1 and TRBJ2-7, the CDR3 gives the full variable domain: KAGVTQTPRYLIKTRGQQVTLSCSPISGHRSVSWYQQTPGQGLQFLFEYFSETQRNKGNFPGRFSGRQFSNSRSEMNVSTLELGDSALYLCASSLGGTGNEQYFGPGTRLTVT.